One TCR beta chain is described in this entry. Antigen specificity is unknown. Doses given second, at about 4 or about 12 weeks, were pooled. Assay used: immunoSEQ multiplex PCR; TCRdb lists only in-frame clones, some missing. The sample lists 90,000 to 150,000 clones, around 87% occurring once. The data were taken from a study of T cell responses to AZD1222 COVID-19 vaccine. Findings and limits, study-wide: Spike as a whole was targeted by vaccine-associated CD4 TCRs, dominant at 160-218 and 743-854. The donor group comprised mostly white British people and more females; the analysis possibly underestimated clonal diversity. In all cases, repertoires were sampled only after the peak T cell response.

This CDR3 is built from 14 residues. Trimming pared 4 bases from V and 7 bases from J, leaving 17 bases between. Germline loops: CDR1 MNHEY, CDR2 SMNVEV (reference sequence). The specimen comprised peripheral blood, sampled 28 days after the second AZD1222 dose. The clonotype comes from an adult who received the AZD1222 COVID-19 vaccine. V usage is TRBV27 and J usage is TRBJ2-7; D is ambiguous. The CDR3 protein is CASSSEYLALEQYF. The CDR3 nucleotides are TGTGCCAGCAGTTCCGAATATCTTGCCCTGGAGCAGTACTTC.